The entry that follows covers one T cell receptor (beta chain) sequence. Antigen specificity is unknown. PCR involved 60 Vbeta and 13 Jbeta primers. TCRdb keeps only in-frame clones here, not all; method: immunoSEQ multiplex PCR. The sample has some 130,000 clones; approximately 80% are singletons. This sample stems from a study of cytomegalovirus exposure and HLA in healthy donors. Study results and caveats: About 87% or about 30% of the time was how often most TCR beta V segments were productive, according to an earlier analysis.

V was pared by 5 bases and J by 0 bases, with 3 bases of the junction left unmatched. The CDR3 contains 15 residues. CDR1 and CDR2 (germline): MNHEY, SVGAGI. This clonotype was sampled from a man in his forties in good health and CMV-seronegative. The sample taken for sequencing was PBMCs. V usage is TRBV6-5 and J usage is TRBJ2-1, with 8 bases lining up with TRBD2. CDR3 DNA: TGTGCCAGCAGTAGCGGGAGCCTCTCCTACAATGAGCAGTTCTTC. Translating it yields CASSSGSLSYNEQFF.